In its sample, the clone carrying this T cell receptor beta chain was seen a few times. Its antigen is still unknown. Profiled with immunoSEQ multiplex PCR; TCRdb holds only in-frame clones, not every one. The table includes around 40,000 clones, about four fifths detected once. The sample comes from a study of graft-versus-host responses after intestinal transplantation. In the study overall: Recipients got multivisceral, liver-intestinal, or isolated intestinal transplants. Each recipient received anti-thymocyte globulin induction, then tacrolimus and steroids for around three years. Study outcomes and limitations: The authors found GvH clones in recipient marrow, some appearing first in ileum or blood. Individuals who had graft-donor T cell macrochimerism had allografts that showed high graft-versus-host to host-versus-graft clonal ratios.

This CDR3 comprises 13 residues. V lost 8 bases, J lost 3 bases, and 11 bases lay in between. CDR1 and CDR2 (germline): MNHNS, SASEGT. V usage is TRBV6-1 and J usage is TRBJ1-5; the D is unclear. Sequencing was performed on PBMCs, taken 1070 days after transplant. The source is a human patient who received an intestinal transplant, so some T cells may come from the graft donor. Here the CDR3 DNA reads TGTGCCAGCGCGACGGGATACAATCAGCCCCAGCATTTT. Translating it yields CASATGYNQPQHF.